The 30 T cell receptor beta chains reported below all come from one sample, sequenced in a study of post-analysis software for immune sequencing data. Built from TCR beta cDNA, the libraries had unique molecular identifiers in them. Via MiXCR, TCRdb re-called the PCR reads, giving one row per CDR3 protein. Found here are roughly 160,000 distinct CDR3 sequences, about 36% of them singletons; the top ten hold roughly 28%. The specimen was blood, collected after autologous hematopoietic stem cell transplantation. These receptor sequences come from a girl aged 10 to 17 with multiple sclerosis.

This chain uses TRBV9 with TRBJ2-7, with D tentatively TRBD2 (6 bases). Germline V gives CDR1 SGDLS, CDR2 YYNGEE. CDR3 length: 16 amino acids. V was cut by 4 bases and J by 0 bases, with 17 bases left in between. The CDR3 spells CASSSSGLRNSYEQYF. The CDR3 region has the DNA TGTGCCAGCAGCTCCTCGGGACTCCGGAACTCCTACGAGCAGTACTTC.

The chain uses TRBV5-1 and TRBJ2-3; 7 bases match TRBD1. V shed 4 bases, J shed 0 bases, and the junction held 2 bases outside the gene matches. The CDR3 runs 14 residues. CDR1 is SGHRS and CDR2 is YFSETQ in the germline V gene. DNA of the CDR3: TGCGCCAGCAGCATGGGACAGAGCACAGATACGCAGTATTTT. Translating it yields CASSMGQSTDTQYF.

This clonotype turned up a few times. The chain recombines TRBV6-2 or TRBV6-3 with TRBJ2-1; TRBD2 matches at 7 bases. Per germline, CDR1 MNHEY and CDR2 SVGEGT. This CDR3 comprises 14 residues. V shed 7 bases and J 2 bases; nucleotides not matched to a gene: 5. The CDR3 DNA sequence: TGTGCCAGCACGGGGGAGGGGCCCTACAATGAGCAGTTCTTC. This encodes CASTGEGPYNEQFF.

This clonotype was recorded many times. The rearrangement links TRBV27 to TRBJ1-1; D possibly corresponds to TRBD1 (6 bases). There are 13 residues in the CDR3. The germline CDR1 and CDR2 sequences are MNHEY and SMNVEV (reference sequence). With 5 bases removed from V and 3 bases from J, the gap between germline ends came to 10 bases. The CDR3 protein is CASSLGQYTEAFF. In nucleotides, the CDR3 is TGTGCCAGCAGTCTAGGACAGTACACTGAAGCTTTCTTT.

This clonotype was detected many times. The chain carries TRBV29-1 and TRBJ1-2; tentative D call: TRBD1 (5 bases). V gave up 7 bases and J gave up 2 bases, with 11 bases separating them. The CDR3 has 12 amino acids. Germline V lookup: CDR1 SQVTM, CDR2 ANQGSEA. The CDR3 reads CSAGVQNYGYTF. The CDR3, as DNA: TGCAGCGCGGGGGTTCAAAACTATGGCTACACCTTC.

This rearrangement joins TRBV12-3 or TRBV12-4 to TRBJ2-5, with TRBD2 matching 12 bases. Germline trimming cut 4 bases from V and 5 bases from J; bases unmatched to any gene: 5. There are 15 residues in the CDR3. In nucleotides, the CDR3 is TGTGCCAGCAGTTCTACTCTAGCGGGAGGGGAGACCCAGTACTTC. Its protein is CASSSTLAGGETQYF.

This clonotype was recorded many times. V gene TRBV6-5 combines with J gene TRBJ1-2; a weak D match, TRBD1 (6 bases). CDR3 length: 13 amino acids. Germline V gives CDR1 MNHEY, CDR2 SVGAGI. The V end lost 4 bases, the J end lost 7 bases, and 13 bases lay between the germline ends. The DNA for the CDR3 is TGTGCCAGCAGTTCTACAGGGTTACGTGGCTACACCTTC. It encodes CASSSTGLRGYTF.

This clonotype was detected a few times. The chain couples TRBV4-1 to TRBJ1-1; D call uncertain. The CDR3 length is 14 residues. The germline CDR1 and CDR2 sequences are MGHRA and YSYEKL. Trimming removed 6 bases at V and 4 bases at J, with 15 bases between. In DNA form, the CDR3 reads TGCGCCAGCAGATTAGAGGGATCGAGCACTGAAGCTTTCTTT. Encoded protein: CASRLEGSSTEAFF.

This chain links TRBV2 with TRBJ2-4, with D maybe TRBD2 (7 bases). TRBJ2-5 matches the DNA end more closely, so the J call is doubtful. CDR1 is SNHLY, CDR2 FYNNEI, per germline. This CDR3 comprises 15 residues. CDR3 nucleotide sequence: TGTGCCAGCGACCGTCTCGGCAGGGGAGGGGAGACCCAGTACTTC. As protein: CASDRLGRGGETQYF.

The chain employs TRBV6-2 or TRBV6-3 and TRBJ2-1; D is possibly TRBD1 (7 bases). CDR3 size: 16 residues. V dropped 6 bases and J dropped 9 bases, with 24 bases sitting between them. The V gene's germline CDR1 is MNHEY and CDR2 SVGEGT. The CDR3 is CASSRGQSISGGEQFF. In DNA form, the CDR3 reads TGTGCCAGCAGCAGGGGACAGTCCATCTCCGGGGGTGAGCAGTTCTTC.

Remarks on this clonotype: Germline is not matched at one junction end, which may reflect a read error. The chain is built from TRBV7-8 and TRBJ2-1; 8 bases are shared with TRBD2. CDR1 and CDR2 from the germline V gene are SGHVS and FQNEAQ. This CDR3 is 10 amino acids long. The CDR3 DNA reads as TGCGCCTCGGAGCGGGAGAAGCAGTTCTTC. Its protein is CASEREKQFF. The full variable domain, rest sourced from reference TRBV7-8 and TRBJ2-1, is GAGVSQSPRYKVAKRGQDVALRCDPISGHVSLFWYQQALGQGPEFLTYFQNEAQLDKSGLPSDRFFAERPEGSVSTLKIQRTQQEDSAVYLCASEREKQFFGPGTRLTVL.

This clonotype was seen many times. The V and J genes are TRBV13 and TRBJ2-6; D call uncertain. The CDR3 consists of 13 residues. Germline values: CDR1 PRHDT, CDR2 FYEKMQ (reference sequence). Trimming took off 3 bases at V and 3 bases at J, with 3 bases between the two ends. The chain's CDR3 is CASSFIGANVLTF. The DNA for the CDR3 is TGTGCCAGCAGCTTCATTGGGGCCAACGTCCTGACTTTC.

The gene calls are TRBV9 and TRBJ2-7; a weak D match, TRBD1 (5 bases). Germline V CDR1 and CDR2: SGDLS, YYNGEE. This CDR3 spans 14 amino acids. V was trimmed by 4 bases and J by 0 bases, leaving 11 bases between them. CDR3 bases: TGTGCCAGCAGCTATGGGGCCAGCTCCTACGAGCAGTACTTC. Its protein product is CASSYGASSYEQYF. The full variable domain, its missing parts supplied by reference TRBV9 and TRBJ2-7, is DSGVTQTPKHLITATGQRVTLRCSPRSGDLSVYWYQQSLDQGLQFLIQYYNGEERAKGNILERFSAQQFPDLHSELNLSSLELGDSALYFCASSYGASSYEQYFGPGTRLTVT.

Details on this clonotype: Relative to the germline gene, one junction end is altered; a read error may explain this. The chain carries TRBV29-1 and TRBJ2-7; 7 bases line up with TRBD1. The CDR3 loop spans 11 amino acids. From germline, CDR1 is SQVTM and CDR2 ANQGSEA. Here the CDR3 DNA reads TGCAGCGCGGACAGGTCCGGAGAGCGGTACTTC. Residues: CSADRSGERYF.

The rearrangement uses TRBV6-6 and TRBJ1-1; D is undetermined. CDR1 MNHNY and CDR2 SVGAGI come from the germline V gene (reference sequence). This CDR3 has 17 amino acids. V gave up 5 bases and J gave up 5 bases, with 24 bases separating them. The CDR3 sequence is CASSRPTLRSLGTEAFF. The DNA for the CDR3 is TGTGCCAGCAGTAGACCCACCCTCAGGTCCTTGGGGACTGAAGCTTTCTTT.

Points on this clonotype: A read error may produce the germline difference seen at one junction end. This chain uses TRBV20-1 with TRBJ2-3; possible D gene TRBD1, 6 bases. Germline V lookup: CDR1 DFQATT, CDR2 SNEGSKA (reference sequence). The CDR3 extends over 11 amino acids. CDR3 amino acids: CSVKQGYTEYF. Written as DNA, the CDR3 is TGCAGTGTGAAACAGGGATATACGGAGTATTTT.

The chain joins TRBV7-9 to TRBJ2-3; 12 nucleotides agree with TRBD2. Trimming took 6 bases from V and 4 from J; bases not matched to a gene: 8. The CDR3 length is 16 residues. Germline CDR1 SEHNR, CDR2 FQNEAQ (reference sequence). For the CDR3, the DNA is TGTGCCAGCAGGCCCCGGACTAGCGGGAATCCAGATACGCAGTATTTT. Translation: CASRPRTSGNPDTQYF.

This clonotype was seen more than once but under ten times. A much more abundant neighbour one base away suggests this may be a read error. This chain links TRBV5-5 with TRBJ2-7; D not resolved. Germline V gene sequence: CDR1 SGHKS, CDR2 YYEKEE (reference sequence). The CDR3 loop spans 11 amino acids. V lost 4 bases to trimming and J lost 2 bases, with 4 bases between them. For the CDR3, the DNA is TGTGCCAGCAGCAACACCTACGAGCAGTACTTC. Protein product: CASSNTYEQYF.

In its sample, this clonotype was seen a few times. The chain is built from TRBV6-4 and TRBJ1-6, with 7 bases lining up with TRBD1. Unmatched junction bases numbered 11, after V lost 6 bases and J lost 9 bases. CDR3 length equals 15 residues. CDR1 is MRHNA, CDR2 SNTAGT, per germline. DNA of the CDR3: TGTGCCAGCAGGCCGGCCGGGACAGAAGGTTCACCCCTCCACTTT. This sequence encodes CASRPAGTEGSPLHF.

Points on this clonotype: A much larger clone sits a single nucleotide away, making a read error possible. The V call is TRBV20-1, the J call TRBJ2-1, with 15 bases aligning to TRBD2. Germline assignment: CDR1 DFQATT and CDR2 SNEGSKA (reference sequence). The V and J ends lost 3 bases and 9 bases, in that order; junction bases with no gene match: 9. The CDR3 totals 16 residues. The CDR3: CSASQTGLAGGPEQFF. CDR3 sequence (DNA): TGCAGTGCTAGCCAAACGGGACTAGCGGGAGGTCCTGAGCAGTTCTTC.

This clonotype was counted a few times. The rearrangement links TRBV10-3 to TRBJ2-1, with a tentative D call TRBD1 (5 bases). The CDR3 consists of 16 residues. V was trimmed by 0 bases and J by 0 bases, leaving 9 bases between them. Per germline, CDR1 ENHRY and CDR2 SYGVKD. The CDR3 is CAISESVDSSYNEQFF. CDR3 bases: TGTGCCATCAGTGAGTCTGTCGACAGCTCCTACAATGAGCAGTTCTTC.

The chain links TRBV6-2 or TRBV6-3 to TRBJ2-3, with D hard to call. The length of the CDR3 is 9 residues. V was cut by 6 bases and J by 14 bases, with 9 bases left in between. Germline V gives CDR1 MNHEY, CDR2 SVGEGT. For the CDR3, the DNA is TGTGCCAGCAGGCCTCCCGGGTATTTT. This encodes CASRPPGYF.

The V and J genes are TRBV28 and TRBJ2-4; no clear D. CDR1 is MDHEN and CDR2 is SYDVKM in the germline V gene. The CDR3 spans 14 residues. The germline V and J ends were trimmed by 2 bases and 0 bases, with 5 bases remaining between them. In DNA form, the CDR3 reads TGTGCCAGCAGTTTAGTCAAAGCCAAAAACATTCAGTACTTC. It yields the protein CASSLVKAKNIQYF.

This clonotype was seen a few times. The chain joins TRBV12-3 or TRBV12-4 to TRBJ1-2; no clear D gene. Between the trimmed V and J ends, which lost 3 bases and 5 bases, there was a span of 22 bases. This CDR3 is 17 amino acids long. For the CDR3, the DNA is TGTGCCAGCAGTTTTAACGCCGGGAGGGCTTATTATTATGGCTACACCTTC. Amino acid sequence: CASSFNAGRAYYYGYTF.

The chain has TRBV9 and TRBJ2-4; tentatively, D is TRBD2 (7 bases). Germline CDR1 and CDR2: SGDLS and YYNGEE. Trimming removed 0 bases from V and 7 bases from J, with 17 bases in between. This CDR3 spans 16 amino acids. The DNA of the CDR3 is TGTGCCAGCAGCGTAGGGGAGGGGGGAACGTGGAACATTCAGTACTTC. Translating gives CASSVGEGGTWNIQYF.

The rearrangement uses TRBV20-1 and TRBJ1-2; tentative D call: TRBD1 (5 bases). Germline lookup yields CDR1 DFQATT and CDR2 SNEGSKA (reference sequence). The V gene lost 5 bases and the J gene lost 5 bases, with 18 bases spanning the gap. This CDR3 has 14 residues. CDR3 protein: CSAGSPRGPYGYTF. CDR3 bases: TGCAGTGCTGGATCCCCCCGGGGCCCTTATGGCTACACCTTC.

At least ten counts were recorded for this clonotype. The chain is built from TRBV6-6 and TRBJ2-7, with D perhaps TRBD1 (6 bases). Trimming cost V 7 bases and J 4 bases, with 11 bases left between them. Germline CDR1 MNHNY, CDR2 SVGAGI (reference sequence). This CDR3 is built from 12 residues. The CDR3 coding sequence is TGTGCCAGCACCAGCAGGGGATACGAGCAGTACTTC. This sequence encodes CASTSRGYEQYF.

Turning to this clonotype: A much larger clone sits a single nucleotide away, making a read error possible. The V call is TRBV7-2, the J call TRBJ2-7; D uncertain. The CDR3 spans 12 residues. V was trimmed by 1 base and J by 7 bases, leaving 8 bases between them. CDR1 and CDR2 from the germline V gene are SGHTA and FQGNSA. CDR3 in DNA: TGTGCCAGCAGCTTAGAAGGTGTTGAGCAGTACTTC. Residues: CASSLEGVEQYF. The whole variable domain, filled in from reference TRBV7-2 and TRBJ2-7, reads GAGVSQSPSNKVTEKGKDVELRCDPISGHTALYWYRQSLGQGLEFLIYFQGNSAPDKSGLPSDRFSAERTGGSVSTLTIQRTQQEDSAVYLCASSLEGVEQYFGPGTRLTVT.

This clonotype has more than one count but fewer than ten. The V gene is TRBV7-9, the J gene TRBJ2-7; 7 bases match TRBD2. There are 15 residues in the CDR3. CDR1 and CDR2 from the germline V gene are SEHNR and FQNEAQ (reference sequence). The ends lost 6 bases at V and 5 bases at J; junction bases unmatched: 13. CDR3 sequence reads: CASSLTPGTIHEQYF. CDR3 nucleotides: TGTGCCAGCAGTCTGACCCCCGGGACTATCCACGAGCAGTACTTC.

The V gene is TRBV28, the J gene TRBJ2-4; 8 nucleotides line up with TRBD1. With 6 bases clipped from V and 5 bases from J, the junction kept 9 bases outside the gene matches. The CDR3 consists of 15 residues. Germline CDR1 and CDR2: MDHEN and SYDVKM. The CDR3 reads CASRQNRDRQNIQYF. The CDR3 coding sequence is TGTGCCAGCAGACAAAACCGGGACAGGCAAAACATTCAGTACTTC.